The 15 T cell receptor beta chains below come from one sample, sequenced in a study of blood T cells in healthy people across ages. With a J-beta primer mix and a sample-barcoded 5' primer, a second PCR ran 7 to 11 cycles. In TCRdb, the 5' RACE reads were re-called with MiXCR into one record per CDR3 protein. Found here are a few hundred thousand distinct CDR3 sequences, approximately 25% of them singletons; the top ten hold about 18%. Sequencing was performed on blood. These receptors all come from a woman aged 70-85 years in good health.

This clonotype has a handful of counts. The gene calls are TRBV5-1 and TRBJ1-2; 10 bases line up with TRBD1. The J segment lost 7 bases and the V segment lost 1 base, leaving 7 bases of the junction unmatched. CDR1 is SGHRS and CDR2 is YFSETQ in the germline V gene. The CDR3 sequence is 15 residues long. In DNA, the CDR3 is TGCGCCAGCAGCTTGACTACCGGGACAGGGGCTGGCTACACCTTC. Protein sequence: CASSLTTGTGAGYTF.

This clonotype was seen only a few times. V and J are TRBV6-1 and TRBJ2-3, with TRBD2 matching over 12 bases. With V trimmed by 2 bases and J by 4 bases, 1 base remained unmatched. The CDR3 is 15 amino acids. Germline CDR1 reads MNHNS; CDR2 reads SASEGT. CDR3 in DNA: TGTGCCAGCAGTGAACTAGCGGGAGGGCCAGATACGCAGTATTTT. This codes for CASSELAGGPDTQYF.

The CDR3, as DNA: TGTGCCAGCAGTTACTCGTTACCAGGGATCTACGAGCAGTACTTC. The encoded protein is CASSYSLPGIYEQYF. The chain uses TRBV6-5 and TRBJ2-5, with D maybe TRBD1 (5 bases). The J call may not be correct, given that the DNA end is closer to TRBJ2-7. Germline V CDR1 and CDR2: MNHEY, SVGAGI. CDR3 length: 15 residues.

About this clonotype: A junction end diverges from the germline sequence, so it may reflect a read error. The chain links TRBV5-4 to TRBJ1-2, with 9 bases that match TRBD1. Germline CDR1 reads SGHNT; CDR2 reads YYREEE (reference sequence). This CDR3 comprises 14 residues. The DNA of the CDR3 is TGCGCCAGCAGCACCCGACAGGGGGTAGATGACTACACCTTC. The encoded protein is CASSTRQGVDDYTF.

The chain joins TRBV20-1 to TRBJ1-1; D call uncertain. The CDR3 runs 15 residues. Between the trimmed V and J ends, which lost 0 bases and 3 bases, there was a span of 14 bases. Germline V gene lookup returns CDR1 DFQATT and CDR2 SNEGSKA (reference sequence). The CDR3 here is CSARDSGGSYTEAFF. The CDR3 DNA follows: TGCAGTGCTAGAGATTCGGGAGGTTCTTACACTGAAGCTTTCTTT.

On this clonotype itself: The junction shows a germline mismatch at one end, possibly a read error. The chain carries TRBV29-1 and TRBJ1-1, with unresolved D. Germline-derived CDR1 and CDR2 are SQVTM and ANQGSEA. The CDR3 extends over 14 amino acids. The CDR3 reads CGVEEVKGNTEAFF. The CDR3 coding sequence is TGCGGCGTTGAAGAGGTCAAGGGGAACACTGAAGCTTTCTTT.

This clonotype has more than one count but fewer than ten. The CDR3 is CASRTTGTSADTQYF. The CDR3 DNA sequence: TGCGCCAGCAGAACTACCGGGACTAGCGCAGATACGCAGTATTTT. V usage is TRBV4-1 and J usage is TRBJ2-3; 10 bases match TRBD2. CDR1 MGHRA and CDR2 YSYEKL come from the germline V gene. The CDR3 spans 15 residues. V dropped 6 bases and J dropped 4; count of bases not matched to a gene: 7.

The sample holds a few counts of this clonotype. The V gene is TRBV7-6, the J gene TRBJ2-1; 9 bases map to TRBD1. After removal of 6 bases from V and 7 bases from J, the junction contained 13 bases not matched to a gene. The CDR3 has 16 residues. CDR1 SGHVS and CDR2 FNYEAQ come from the germline V gene. The CDR3, as DNA: TGTGCCAGCAGGCGAGACCCCGGGACAGGGCTAAATGAGCAGTTCTTC. Residues: CASRRDPGTGLNEQFF. The variable domain in full, completed from reference TRBV7-6 and TRBJ2-1, reads GAGVSQSPRYKVTKRGQDVALRCDPISGHVSLYWYRQALGQGPEFLTYFNYEAQQDKSGLPNDRFSAERPEGSISTLTIQRTEQRDSAMYRCASRRDPGTGLNEQFFGPGTRLTVL.

This rearrangement joins TRBV12-3 or TRBV12-4 to TRBJ2-4, with 7 bases identical to TRBD1. There are 14 residues in the CDR3. V lost 6 bases, J lost 7 bases, and 9 bases stayed unmatched. CDR3 coding DNA: TGTGCCAGCAGGCCGACAGGGACGGGGAACATTCAGTACTTC. Protein: CASRPTGTGNIQYF.

This clonotype was found a few times. This chain uses TRBV2 with TRBJ1-2; D ambiguous. Germline V lookup: CDR1 SNHLY, CDR2 FYNNEI. Trimming took 4 bases from V and 5 from J, leaving 17 bases between them. The CDR3 totals 15 residues. CDR3 protein: CASSGGGTNLYGYTF. The CDR3 DNA follows: TGTGCCAGCAGTGGTGGCGGAACAAACTTATATGGCTACACCTTC.

The CDR3 DNA follows: TGCAGCGTTAATGCGGACAGCACAGATACGCAGTATTTT. Encoded protein: CSVNADSTDTQYF. The J gene is TRBJ2-3, the V gene TRBV29-1; D is unresolved. V lost 5 bases and J 0 bases, leaving 9 bases between the germline ends. The CDR3 length is 13 residues. Germline loops: CDR1 SQVTM, CDR2 ANQGSEA.

V and J are TRBV6-5 and TRBJ2-1, with D unresolved. There are 15 residues in the CDR3. The V gene's germline CDR1 is MNHEY and CDR2 SVGAGI. V shed 0 bases and J shed 0 bases, with 6 bases lying between them. The CDR3 nucleotides read TGTGCCAGCAGTTACTCGTGGGGCTCCTACAATGAGCAGTTCTTC. This sequence encodes CASSYSWGSYNEQFF.

This clonotype was found a few times. This chain joins TRBV28 and TRBJ2-7; D call uncertain. Germline V gene lookup returns CDR1 MDHEN and CDR2 SYDVKM. The CDR3 is made up of 12 amino acids. Trimming shortened V by 6 bases and J by 3 bases, and 9 bases separated the two germline ends. The CDR3 loop reads CASRIGVYEQYF. The CDR3 DNA sequence: TGTGCCAGCAGGATCGGAGTCTACGAGCAGTACTTC.

The V gene is TRBV5-1, the J gene TRBJ1-1; 8 nucleotides line up with TRBD1. From germline, CDR1 is SGHRS and CDR2 YFSETQ. The CDR3 covers 15 residues. After removal of 3 bases from V and 4 bases from J, the junction contained 8 bases not matched to a gene. The CDR3 DNA reads TGCGCCAGCAGCTCTCTCGGACAGGGTAGCACTGAAGCTTTCTTT. Amino acids: CASSSLGQGSTEAFF. Using reference TRBV5-1 and TRBJ1-1 for the parts outside the CDR3, the full variable domain is KAGVTQTPRYLIKTRGQQVTLSCSPISGHRSVSWYQQTPGQGLQFLFEYFSETQRNKGNFPGRFSGRQFSNSRSEMNVSTLELGDSALYLCASSSLGQGSTEAFFGQGTRLTVV.

As regards this clonotype: It is likely a read error, because the conserved phenylalanine at the end of the CDR3 is missing. The chain links TRBV20-1 to TRBJ2-5, with 7 bases aligning to TRBD2. CDR1 and CDR2 (germline): DFQATT, SNEGSKA (reference sequence). V gave up 5 bases and J gave up 5 bases; unmatched junction bases: 5. The CDR3 runs to 12 residues. Here the CDR3 reads CSAGSGAETQYL. CDR3 nucleotides: TGCAGTGCTGGGAGCGGGGCTGAGACCCAGTACCTC.